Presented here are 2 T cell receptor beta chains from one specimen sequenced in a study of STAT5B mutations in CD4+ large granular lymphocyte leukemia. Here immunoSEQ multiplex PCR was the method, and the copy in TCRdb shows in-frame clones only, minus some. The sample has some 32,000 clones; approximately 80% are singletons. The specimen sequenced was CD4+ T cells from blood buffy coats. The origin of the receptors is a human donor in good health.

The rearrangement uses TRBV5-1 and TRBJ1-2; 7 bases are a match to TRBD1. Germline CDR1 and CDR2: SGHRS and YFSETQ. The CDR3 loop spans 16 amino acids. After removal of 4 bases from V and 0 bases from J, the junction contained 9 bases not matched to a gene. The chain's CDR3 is CASSVQPGTANYGYTF. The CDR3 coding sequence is TGCGCCAGCAGCGTGCAACCCGGGACAGCTAACTATGGCTACACCTTC.

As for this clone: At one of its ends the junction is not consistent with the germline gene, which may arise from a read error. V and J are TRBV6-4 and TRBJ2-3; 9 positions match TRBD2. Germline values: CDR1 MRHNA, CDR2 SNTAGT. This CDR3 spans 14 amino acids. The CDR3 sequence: CASGEAGGADTQYF. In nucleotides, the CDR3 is TGTGCCAGCGGTGAGGCGGGAGGGGCGGATACGCAGTATTTT.